These 16 T cell receptor beta chains share one sample of origin, sequenced in a study of early T cells in non-severe SARS-CoV-2 infection. TCRdb passed the 5' RACE reads through MiXCR, listing each CDR3 protein once. The data show some 46,000 distinct CDR3 sequences, with 7.5% to 10% seen just once and about 15% held by the top ten. The specimen was whole blood. All receptors derive from an adult who was a healthcare worker with PCR-confirmed SARS-CoV-2 infection or an uninfected control (not recorded which).

Many counts were recorded for this clonotype. The gene calls are TRBV6-1 and TRBJ2-2; TRBD1 aligns across 8 bases. J lost 5 bases, V lost 5 bases, and 16 bases had no gene match. CDR1 MNHNS and CDR2 SASEGT come from the germline V gene. CDR3 size: 18 residues. This chain's CDR3 is CASSLLPQGALQTGELFF. The DNA for the CDR3 is TGTGCCAGCAGTTTGCTACCTCAGGGGGCACTCCAAACCGGGGAGCTGTTTTTT.

This clonotype was seen many times. The chain links TRBV7-6 to TRBJ2-2; TRBD2 might be the D (6 bases). Per germline, CDR1 SGHVS and CDR2 FNYEAQ. The V end was cut by 1 base, the J end by 5 bases, with 17 bases between. The CDR3 is 17 amino acids. The chain's CDR3 is CASSLVPVTRGTGELFF. The CDR3 DNA is TGTGCCAGCAGCTTAGTCCCGGTAACCCGGGGGACCGGGGAGCTGTTTTTT.

This clonotype was found many times. The rearrangement joins TRBV5-1 to TRBJ1-1; D gene ambiguous. The V gene's germline CDR1 is SGHRS and CDR2 YFSETQ. The CDR3 sequence is 15 residues long. Trimming removed 4 bases at V and 3 bases at J, with 16 bases between. In DNA form, the CDR3 reads TGCGCCAGCAGCCCTGCCTCATCGTTGGACACTGAAGCTTTCTTT. It yields the protein CASSPASSLDTEAFF.

This clonotype was seen a handful of times. The V call is TRBV2, the J call TRBJ1-2, with TRBD1 matching over 9 bases. Germline loops: CDR1 SNHLY, CDR2 FYNNEI. The CDR3 totals 12 residues. V shed 6 bases and J 5 bases; nucleotides not matched to a gene: 1. CDR3 sequence: CASSGTGYGYTF. CDR3 DNA sequence: TGTGCCAGCAGCGGGACAGGGTATGGCTACACCTTC.

This clonotype was seen at least ten times. V and J are TRBV20-1 and TRBJ1-5, with D possibly being TRBD1 (6 bases). This CDR3 spans 18 amino acids. Per germline, CDR1 DFQATT and CDR2 SNEGSKA (reference sequence). Trimming left V 0 bases short and J 0 bases short, with 18 bases between. In DNA, the CDR3 is TGCAGTGCTAGAGATTTCCGACAGGTCGGCTATAGCAATCAGCCCCAGCATTTT. Its translation is CSARDFRQVGYSNQPQHF.

This clonotype was counted ten times or more. V usage is TRBV7-6 and J usage is TRBJ2-5; D may be TRBD2 (5 bases). V lost 4 bases and J 4 bases, leaving 16 bases between the germline ends. The length of the CDR3 is 15 residues. CDR1 and CDR2 (germline): SGHVS, FNYEAQ. CDR3 DNA sequence: TGTGCCAGCAGCTCTCGAGGGAAGGATCGAGAGACCCAGTACTTC. This translates into CASSSRGKDRETQYF.

This chain links TRBV10-2 with TRBJ2-7; D may match TRBD1 or TRBD2 (6 bases each). The CDR3 covers 14 residues. With 1 base removed from V and 5 bases from J, the gap between germline ends came to 12 bases. Germline V gives CDR1 WSHSY, CDR2 SAAADI. As DNA, the CDR3 is TGCGCCAGCAGTGAGTTGGGGGGCGTGGACGAGCAGTACTTC. Protein product: CASSELGGVDEQYF.

Points on this clonotype: This may come from a read error, since a much larger clone is one base off. The gene calls are TRBV27 and TRBJ1-2; TRBD1 aligns across 7 bases. This CDR3 contains 12 residues. The V and J ends lost 5 bases and 10 bases, in that order; junction bases with no gene match: 7. The germline V gene has CDR1 MNHEY and CDR2 SMNVEV (reference sequence). Written as DNA, the CDR3 is TGTGCCAGCAGTAAGACAGGGTACGACTACACCTTC. This sequence encodes CASSKTGYDYTF.

There are many counts of this clonotype. The chain is built from TRBV28 and TRBJ1-2; tentatively, D is TRBD1 (5 bases). Germline-derived CDR1 and CDR2 are MDHEN and SYDVKM. CDR3 length: 18 residues. V lost 2 bases and J 0 bases, leaving 19 bases between the germline ends. The CDR3 nucleotides read TGTGCCAGCAGTTTAGGGGGAATGAAGGGAACGACTAACTATGGCTACACCTTC. This codes for CASSLGGMKGTTNYGYTF.

There are a few counts of this clonotype. The chain recombines TRBV7-6 with TRBJ2-1; the D is unclear. Germline CDR1 and CDR2: SGHVS and FNYEAQ. CDR3 length equals 13 residues. V shed 5 bases and J shed 3 bases, with 8 bases lying between them. CDR3 sequence: CASSRGYYNEQFF. The DNA for the CDR3 is TGTGCCAGCAGCAGAGGTTACTACAATGAGCAGTTCTTC. Looking up the rest from reference TRBV7-6 and TRBJ2-1 gives the full variable domain: GAGVSQSPRYKVTKRGQDVALRCDPISGHVSLYWYRQALGQGPEFLTYFNYEAQQDKSGLPNDRFSAERPEGSISTLTIQRTEQRDSAMYRCASSRGYYNEQFFGPGTRLTVL.

In its sample, this clonotype was seen many times. CDR3 amino acids: CASSLGSGPPGNEQFF. In DNA, the CDR3 is TGTGCCAGCAGCTTGGGGTCGGGGCCCCCGGGGAATGAGCAGTTCTTC. This rearrangement joins TRBV11-2 to TRBJ2-1; D may match TRBD1 or TRBD2 (5 bases each). The CDR3 has 16 residues. Between the trimmed V and J ends, which lost 3 bases and 7 bases, there was a span of 19 bases. CDR1 and CDR2 (germline): SGHAT, FQNNGV.

The table lists this clonotype with a few counts. The chain recombines TRBV7-2 with TRBJ1-2, with D hard to call. Trimming left V 3 bases short and J 8 bases short, with 10 bases between. The germline V gene has CDR1 SGHTA and CDR2 FQGNSA. The CDR3 is 12 amino acids. The chain's CDR3 is CASSFQDGGYTF. In DNA, the CDR3 is TGTGCCAGCAGCTTTCAGGACGGGGGCTACACCTTC. Drawing the rest from reference TRBV7-2 and TRBJ1-2, the complete variable domain is GAGVSQSPSNKVTEKGKDVELRCDPISGHTALYWYRQSLGQGLEFLIYFQGNSAPDKSGLPSDRFSAERTGGSVSTLTIQRTQQEDSAVYLCASSFQDGGYTFGSGTRLTVV.

This clonotype has only a few counts. The chain carries TRBV20-1 and TRBJ2-7, with TRBD2 identical over 8 bases. Per germline, CDR1 DFQATT and CDR2 SNEGSKA (reference sequence). V dropped 6 bases and J dropped 3; count of bases not matched to a gene: 16. This CDR3 contains 16 residues. The DNA for the CDR3 is TGCAGTGCCCGGAGGGTAGCGGGACCCGGCCTCTACGAGCAGTACTTC. It yields the protein CSARRVAGPGLYEQYF.

This clonotype came up a few times. V is TRBV6-6 and J is TRBJ1-2, with unresolved D. Between the trimmed V and J ends, which lost 0 bases and 4 bases, there was a span of 9 bases. CDR1 is MNHNY, CDR2 SVGAGI, per germline (reference sequence). CDR3 length equals 14 residues. This chain's CDR3 is CASSYSSQRYGYTF. The CDR3 coding sequence is TGTGCCAGCAGTTACTCGTCACAGCGCTATGGCTACACCTTC.

This clonotype was counted only a few times. The rearrangement links TRBV12-3 or TRBV12-4 to TRBJ1-6; D is possibly TRBD1 (5 bases). V was pared by 6 bases and J by 12 bases, with 15 bases between. The CDR3 contains 13 residues. The CDR3 loop is CASRMEGYGPLHF. CDR3 nucleotide sequence: TGTGCCAGCAGGATGGAGGGGTATGGACCCCTCCACTTT.

This clonotype was picked up many times. This rearrangement joins TRBV6-5 to TRBJ1-2, with D hard to call. The CDR3 covers 17 residues. Trimming removed 5 bases at V and 4 bases at J, with 23 bases between. In germline, CDR1 is MNHEY, CDR2 SVGAGI. The CDR3 region is CASSRAALGFGGYGYTF. CDR3 DNA sequence: TGTGCCAGCAGTAGGGCTGCCCTTGGGTTCGGAGGCTATGGCTACACCTTC.